This TCR beta chain derives from a study of T cells in Graves' hyperthyroidism and ophthalmopathy. Trimming took off 1 base at V and 4 bases at J, with 11 bases between the two ends. The CDR3 sequence is 14 residues long. There were TCR beta CDR3 regions amplified from RNA transcripts. A first-round RT-PCR of the TCR CDR3 used the HTBI primer set. TCRdb re-called the multiplex PCR reads through MiXCR, storing one row per CDR3 protein. The table records a few hundred thousand distinct CDR3 sequences, around 20% of them present only once. This clonotype occurred many times. Hyperthyroidism of Graves' type that showed no ophthalmopathy progression within 18 months was stable.

The clonotype comes from a middle-aged man with Graves' hyperthyroidism. The rearrangement joins TRBV12-3 or TRBV12-4 to TRBJ2-7, with D perhaps TRBD1 or TRBD2 (5 bases each). The material sequenced was blood. The CDR3 protein is CASSLVGRLYEQYF. DNA of the CDR3: TGTGCCAGCAGTTTAGTGGGACGGTTATACGAGCAGTACTTC.